Listed here are 9 T cell receptor beta chains from one sample, sequenced in a study of identical twins. Via MiXCR, TCRdb re-called the 5' RACE reads, giving one row per CDR3 protein. The sample has about 660,000 distinct CDR3 sequences, 8.6% seen once. This sample also appeared in a second study, on yellow fever vaccine responses in identical twins.

The sample comprised PBMCs. These receptors were taken from a woman in her late teens or twenties in good health.

The sample holds a few counts of this clonotype. The J gene is TRBJ2-3, the V gene TRBV7-3; TRBD1 might be the D (5 bases). The V gene's germline CDR1 is SGHTA and CDR2 FQGTGA. V lost 4 bases, J lost 0 bases, and 11 bases lay in between. This CDR3 region has 15 residues. The CDR3 sequence is CASSSQGPSTDTQYF. The CDR3 region has the DNA TGTGCCAGCAGCTCTCAGGGTCCCAGCACAGATACGCAGTATTTT.

This chain connects TRBV28 to TRBJ2-7; D remains unclear. Germline V CDR1 and CDR2: MDHEN, SYDVKM. V was cut by 6 bases and J by 4 bases, with 10 bases left in between. The CDR3 length is 12 residues. The CDR3 nucleotides are TGTGCCAGCAGCTCTCCCCTTTACGAGCAGTACTTC. Amino acid sequence: CASSSPLYEQYF.

The chain has TRBV5-1 and TRBJ2-7; D ambiguous. Deletions cut 5 bases from V and 6 bases from J, with 15 bases between. The CDR3 runs to 13 residues. Per germline, CDR1 SGHRS and CDR2 YFSETQ. The CDR3 loop is CASSSPLDLEQYF. DNA of the CDR3: TGCGCCAGCAGTTCGCCTCTAGACCTCGAGCAGTACTTC.

This clonotype was recorded many times. This chain links TRBV6-2 or TRBV6-3 with TRBJ2-1, with unresolved D. The V gene's germline CDR1 is MNHEY and CDR2 SVGEGT. V lost 5 bases and J 8 bases, leaving 13 bases between the germline ends. This CDR3 region has 13 residues. The DNA for the CDR3 is TGTGCCAGCAGTGGCCCCGAAGTCCATGAGCAGTTCTTC. Protein: CASSGPEVHEQFF.

This clonotype was counted ten times or more. The chain combines TRBV9 with TRBJ2-3; D perhaps matches TRBD1 (5 bases). CDR1 and CDR2 from the germline V gene are SGDLS and YYNGEE. This CDR3 spans 15 amino acids. Trimming stripped 0 bases from V and 4 bases from J, with 12 bases between. The CDR3, as DNA: TGTGCCAGCAGCGTAGGAGGCAGGGTGGCAGATACGCAGTATTTT. Encoded protein: CASSVGGRVADTQYF. The variable domain in full, completed from reference TRBV9 and TRBJ2-3, reads DSGVTQTPKHLITATGQRVTLRCSPRSGDLSVYWYQQSLDQGLQFLIQYYNGEERAKGNILERFSAQQFPDLHSELNLSSLELGDSALYFCASSVGGRVADTQYFGPGTRLTVL.

The rearrangement joins TRBV2 to TRBJ2-6; no clear D gene. This CDR3 region has 14 residues. Germline V gene data show CDR1 as SNHLY and CDR2 as FYNNEI. The germline V and J ends were trimmed by 8 bases and 3 bases, with 11 bases remaining between them. The CDR3 region has the DNA TGTGCCAGCGGAAACGGATTTGGGGCCAACGTCCTGACTTTC. Its protein product is CASGNGFGANVLTF. Together with reference TRBV2 and TRBJ2-6, the CDR3 gives the full variable domain: EPEVTQTPSHQVTQMGQEVILRCVPISNHLYFYWYRQILGQKVEFLVSFYNNEISEKSEIFDDQFSVERPDGSNFTLKIRSTKLEDSAMYFCASGNGFGANVLTFGAGSRLTVL.

This clonotype turned up a few times. DNA of the CDR3: TGTGCCAGCAGCCAAATCGGCGCAGGGGCCCAAGAGACCCAGTACTTC. Translated, it gives CASSQIGAGAQETQYF. The rearrangement joins TRBV3-1 to TRBJ2-5; possible D gene TRBD1, 6 bases. This CDR3 comprises 16 residues. CDR1 is LGHDT and CDR2 is YNNKEL in the germline V gene (reference sequence). V lost 2 bases and J lost 1, with 14 bases in between.

The chain's CDR3 is CAQRVVGANVLTF. In DNA, the CDR3 is TGTGCCCAGAGGGTGGTAGGGGCCAACGTCCTGACTTTC. This sequence joins TRBV6-1 and TRBJ2-6; a possible D gene is TRBD2 (5 bases). Trimming shortened V by 11 bases and J by 4 bases, and 12 bases separated the two germline ends. Germline V gives CDR1 MNHNS, CDR2 SASEGT. The CDR3 covers 13 residues.

With respect to this clonotype: At one end, the junction sequence differs from germline, possibly due to a read error. The chain uses TRBV25-1 and TRBJ2-4, with 9 nucleotides matching TRBD1. CDR3 size: 11 residues. Germline CDR1 is MGHDK and CDR2 is SYGVNS. CDR3 protein: CASSGDRVQLF. CDR3 nucleotide sequence: TGTGCCAGCAGTGGGGACAGGGTCCAACTCTTC. The entire variable domain, with the rest obtained from reference TRBV25-1 and TRBJ2-4, is as follows: EADIYQTPRYLVIGTGKKITLECSQTMGHDKMYWYQQDPGMELHLIHYSYGVNSTEKGDLSSESTVSRIRTEHFPLTLESARPSHTSQYLCASSGDRVQLFGAGTRLSVL.